The rows below give T cell receptor beta chains drawn from one sample of a study of shared clonotypes between healthy human individuals. Assay: immunoSEQ multiplex PCR; the TCRdb copy retains only in-frame clones and omits some. The sample has around 2.1 million clones; under 97% are singletons. The specimen sequenced was naive CD4+ T cells sorted from blood. All receptors come from a man between 18 and 29 years old in good health. CDR3s include the opening cysteine and the closing phenylalanine or tryptophan. A D gene is named only where the DNA matches it firmly. Size is omitted from some rows. Given values are once, few, many or a class for expanded clones.

V,J,D,size,length,DNA,CDR3
TRBV15,TRBJ2-1,TRBD1,.,15,TGTGCCACCAGCAGAGAACAGGGGGCCTACAATGAGCAGTTCTTC,CATSREQGAYNEQFF
TRBV6-1,TRBJ1-6,.,.,17,TGTGCCAGCAGTGAAATGCAGGGCAGCTCCTATAATTCACCCCTCCACTTT,CASSEMQGSSYNSPLHF
TRBV6-6,TRBJ1-6,.,.,13,TGTGCCTGGGCCTCCTCCTATAATTCACCCCTCCACTTT,CAWASSYNSPLHF
TRBV28,TRBJ1-5,.,once,18,TGTGCCAGCAGCCATCCCGCCGGACGGATTGGCGGCAATCAGCCCCAGCATTTT,CASSHPAGRIGGNQPQHF
TRBV6-1,TRBJ2-3,TRBD2,.,16,TGTGCCAGCAGGGAAGGGAGCGGGAGCTATACAGATACGCAGTATTTT,CASREGSGSYTDTQYF
TRBV30,TRBJ2-2,TRBD1,.,16,TGTGCCTGGAGTCCGGCCGCCACTTACAGGGGTGGGGAGCTGTTTTTT,CAWSPAATYRGGELFF
TRBV20-1,TRBJ1-1,.,.,9,TGCAGTGCTAATACTGAAGCTTTCTTT,CSANTEAFF
TRBV2,TRBJ1-2,.,once,14,TGTGCCAGGATACGTAGCCAACTTGGCTATGGCTACACCTTC,CARIRSQLGYGYTF
TRBV10-1,TRBJ2-7,TRBD2,.,12,TGCGCCAGCAGTGGGACTAGCTACGAGCAGTACTTC,CASSGTSYEQYF
TRBV5-6,TRBJ1-5,.,.,15,TGTGCCAGCAGCGTGAGAGGGACGGGTAATCAGCCCCAGCATTTT,CASSVRGTGNQPQHF
TRBV7-9,TRBJ2-2,.,.,16,TGTGCCAGCAGCTCTTCCCTAGATGAGTACACCGGGGAGCTGTTTTTT,CASSSSLDEYTGELFF
TRBV6-6,TRBJ2-4,.,.,14,TGTGCCAGCAGCCCAGCCTGGGGGGAAAACATTCAGTACTTC,CASSPAWGENIQYF
TRBV29-1,TRBJ2-5,TRBD1,.,13,TGCAGCGCCTCGACAGGGGGCGGGGAGACCCAGTACTTC,CSASTGGGETQYF
TRBV7-2,TRBJ1-5,TRBD1,.,15,TGTGCCAGCAGCCCGACCGGGACAGGCAATCAGCCCCAGCATTTT,CASSPTGTGNQPQHF
TRBV5-4,TRBJ1-6,.,once,14,TGTGCCAGCAGCTTGGAGGTACCCAATTCACCCCTCCACTTT,CASSLEVPNSPLHF
TRBV7-6,TRBJ1-6,.,few,16,TGTGCCAGCACCCTCGGGGGGAGCTCCTATAATTCACCCCTCCACTTT,CASTLGGSSYNSPLHF
TRBV6-5,TRBJ2-3,.,.,13,TGTGCCAGCAGGATGGACACCACAGATACGCAGTATTTT,CASRMDTTDTQYF
TRBV29-1,TRBJ1-1,.,once,11,TGCAGCGTTGAGCCGGCTGCTGAAGCTTTCTTT,CSVEPAAEAFF
TRBV5-4,TRBJ2-7,.,.,12,TGTGCCAGCAGCTTGGGGCAGGCTGAGCAGTACTTC,CASSLGQAEQYF
TRBV9,TRBJ1-4,TRBD1,.,15,TGTGCCAGCAGCGTAGGCAGGGGGGAGTGGGAAAAACTGTTTTTT,CASSVGRGEWEKLFF
TRBV18,TRBJ2-3,TRBD1,.,15,TGTGCCAGCTCACCAAGGGGGCAGGTGGGAGATACGCAGTATTTT,CASSPRGQVGDTQYF
TRBV2,TRBJ1-1,TRBD1,.,17,TGTGCCAGCAGTGAAAGTTACCCGACAGGGATGAACACTGAAGCTTTCTTT,CASSESYPTGMNTEAFF
TRBV5-4,TRBJ1-2,.,.,17,TGTGCCAGCAGCTCTGGGCCGGGAACGGTGGAGACCTATGGCTACACCTTC,CASSSGPGTVETYGYTF
TRBV5-6,TRBJ1-2,TRBD1,.,14,TGTGCCAGCAGTGAGGGACAGAGTCCCTATGGCTACACCTTC,CASSEGQSPYGYTF
TRBV30,TRBJ1-2,.,.,14,TGTGCCTGGATTGGTGGGGGCGGTAACTATGGCTACACCTTC,CAWIGGGGNYGYTF
TRBV5-1,TRBJ2-3,.,.,14,TGCGCCAGCTCGAGGACTTCTCACACAGATACGCAGTATTTT,CASSRTSHTDTQYF
TRBV5-1,TRBJ2-1,TRBD2,.,15,TGCGCCAGCAGCTTGGCGGGGACTATACAAGAGGAGCAGTTCTTC,CASSLAGTIQEEQFF
TRBV6-1,TRBJ1-2,.,.,15,TGTGCCAGCAGTGACCAACAGGGCCCCAACTATGGCTACACCTTC,CASSDQQGPNYGYTF
TRBV28,TRBJ2-1,TRBD2,.,16,TGTGCCAGCAGTCAGACTAGCGGGGGGCAGTACAATGAGCAGTTCTTC,CASSQTSGGQYNEQFF
TRBV5-1,TRBJ1-1,.,.,16,TGCGCCAGCAGCTCGAGTGGGACAACAAAGAACACTGAAGCTTTCTTT,CASSSSGTTKNTEAFF
TRBV29-1,TRBJ2-5,TRBD2,.,14,TGCAGCGCGGAACTAGCGGGTGTGCAAGAGACCCAGTACTTC,CSAELAGVQETQYF
TRBV19,TRBJ1-5,.,once,15,TGTGCCAGTAGTATCAAGCCAGCTAGCAATCAGCCCCAGCATTTT,CASSIKPASNQPQHF
TRBV5-4,TRBJ1-1,.,.,14,TGTGCCAGCAGCTTGGATAGCAGTAACACTGAAGCTTTCTTT,CASSLDSSNTEAFF
TRBV30,TRBJ1-3,.,.,14,TGTGCCTGGAGTCGCAGAGACTCTGGAAACACCATATATTTT,CAWSRRDSGNTIYF
TRBV5-1,TRBJ1-5,.,.,13,TGCGCCAGCAGCTTGGGCAGGGATCAGCCCCAGCATTTT,CASSLGRDQPQHF
TRBV19,TRBJ1-3,.,.,13,TGTGCCAGTAGTATTGATGCTGGAAACACCATATATTTT,CASSIDAGNTIYF
TRBV4-3,TRBJ1-6,.,.,16,TGCGCCAGCAGCCAAGAGGAGGGAAGTATGGTTTCACCCCTCCACTTT,CASSQEEGSMVSPLHF
TRBV5-1,TRBJ2-2,.,.,12,TGCGCCAGCAGCCCTTTAACCGGGGAGCTGTTTTTT,CASSPLTGELFF
TRBV7-2,TRBJ2-7,.,.,13,TGTGCCAGCAGCTTAGCCACAGGGTACGAGCAGTACTTC,CASSLATGYEQYF
TRBV28,TRBJ1-5,.,.,12,TGTGCCGGGGGGGACTTTTTGCAGCCCCAGCATTTT,CAGGDFLQPQHF
TRBV30,TRBJ1-6,TRBD1,.,12,TGTGCCAGCGGACAGGGGGATTCACCCCTCCACTTT,CASGQGDSPLHF
TRBV6-6,TRBJ2-7,TRBD2,.,16,TGTGCCAGCAGGGCAGTTAGCGGGAGGCACCCCTACGAGCAGTACTTC,CASRAVSGRHPYEQYF
TRBV5-4,TRBJ1-2,.,few,13,TGTGCCAGCAGCTCACCCGGGACCGGAGGCTACACCTTC,CASSSPGTGGYTF